Listed below are T cell receptor beta chains from one sample, sequenced in a study of blood T cell repertoires in COVID-19. The assay was immunoSEQ multiplex PCR, and TCRdb's table has in-frame clones only and misses some. The sample has under 170,000 clones, around 84% seen once. The source material was peripheral blood. These receptors all stem from an older man with acute or convalescent COVID-19. Both conserved end residues are part of each CDR3. A D gene is named only where the DNA matches it firmly. Clone sizes are given selectively: once, few, many, or a class where the clone is expanded.

>TRBV19|TRBJ1-2|.|TRBD1
CASSWTDRGYRGYTF
TGTGCCAGTAGCTGGACCGACAGGGGTTATCGGGGCTACACCTTC
>TRBV2|TRBJ2-1|.|.
CASSYKGSGNEQFF
TGTGCCAGCAGTTATAAGGGGTCAGGCAATGAGCAGTTCTTC
>TRBV19|TRBJ1-5|.|.
CASRISVGSSNQPQHF
TGTGCCAGTAGGATATCCGTCGGTAGTAGCAATCAGCCCCAGCATTTT
>TRBV24-1|TRBJ2-3|.|.
CATSDLFTDTQYF
TGTGCCACCAGTGATCTTTTCACAGATACGCAGTATTTT
>TRBV7-2|TRBJ2-7|.|TRBD1
CASSPQGARSNEQYF
TGTGCCAGCAGCCCCCAGGGGGCTCGAAGCAACGAGCAGTACTTC
>TRBV7-8|TRBJ1-5|.|.
CASSPGGGAPYSNQPQHF
TGTGCCAGCAGCCCGGGGGGTGGTGCGCCTTATAGCAATCAGCCCCAGCATTTT
>TRBV18|TRBJ2-3|.|TRBD2
CASSPRLAGGPDTQYF
TGTGCCAGCTCACCTAGACTAGCGGGGGGGCCAGATACGCAGTATTTT
>TRBV25-1|TRBJ1-1|.|.
CASSEPRTEATEAFF
TGTGCCAGCAGTGAGCCTAGGACAGAAGCGACTGAAGCTTTCTTT
>TRBV11-2|TRBJ1-2|.|TRBD1
CASRRTGGYGYTF
TGTGCCAGCAGGAGGACAGGGGGCTATGGCTACACCTTC
>TRBV7-8|TRBJ2-3|.|.
CASSLAGGRDTQYF
TGTGCCAGCAGCTTAGCGGGGGGGCGTGATACGCAGTATTTT
>TRBV6-6|TRBJ1-1|.|.
CASSPRGRAGKNTEAFF
TGTGCCAGCAGTCCCCGTGGGAGGGCAGGGAAGAACACTGAAGCTTTCTTT
>TRBV6-5|TRBJ2-7|.|TRBD1
CASRAEDRVIEQYF
TGTGCCAGCAGAGCCGAGGACAGGGTAATCGAGCAGTACTTC
>TRBV30|TRBJ1-2|.|.
CAWNRGAVYGYTF
TGTGCCTGGAATCGCGGGGCGGTCTATGGCTACACCTTC
>TRBV7-2|TRBJ1-2|once|TRBD1
CASSSVGQGAGGYTF
TGTGCCAGCAGCTCCGTAGGACAGGGGGCCGGCGGCTACACCTTC
>TRBV6-5|TRBJ1-1|.|TRBD1
CASRTDRTGSEAFF
TGTGCCAGCAGAACAGATAGGACAGGGTCGGAAGCTTTCTTT
>TRBV9|TRBJ1-2|once|.
CASSVGTSAEFNYGYTF
TGTGCCAGCAGCGTAGGAACCTCGGCGGAATTTAACTATGGCTACACCTTC
>TRBV7-9|TRBJ2-5|.|TRBD2
CASRRLAGAETQYF
TGTGCCAGCAGGAGATTAGCGGGGGCAGAGACCCAGTACTTC
>TRBV27|TRBJ1-3|.|.
CASRASGAGNTIYF
TGTGCCAGCAGGGCTTCGGGGGCTGGAAACACCATATATTTT
>TRBV3-1/TRBV3-2|TRBJ2-2|.|.
CASSPGQLNTGELFF
TGTGCCAGCAGCCCCGGACAGCTGAACACCGGGGAGCTGTTTTTT
>TRBV5-1|TRBJ2-1|once|TRBD1
CASSPRLVGTGLYKQFF
TGCGCCAGCAGCCCCCGTCTTGTTGGGACAGGGTTATACAAGCAGTTCTTC
>TRBV20-1|TRBJ2-1|.|.
CSASDTNGLAKYEQFF
TGCAGTGCTAGTGATACCAATGGGCTAGCAAAATATGAGCAGTTCTTC
>TRBV20-1|TRBJ2-7|.|TRBD2
CSASRLSGGPLYEQYF
TGCAGTGCTAGTCGGCTAAGCGGGGGGCCCCTTTACGAGCAGTACTTC
>TRBV9|TRBJ1-2|.|.
CASSSQRGGYGYTF
TGTGCCAGCAGCTCTCAAAGGGGGGGCTATGGCTACACCTTC
>TRBV10-3|TRBJ1-2|.|.
CATLTRNYGYTF
TGTGCCACCTTGACGAGGAACTATGGCTACACCTTC
>TRBV18|TRBJ2-7|.|TRBD1
CASSPDGTGAYEQYF
TGTGCCAGCTCACCGGATGGGACAGGGGCTTACGAGCAGTACTTC
>TRBV1|TRBJ1-6|few|.
CTSSQDLGPLHF
TGCACCAGCAGCCAAGATCTGGGCCCCCTCCACTTT
>TRBV19|TRBJ2-3|.|.
CASSGQWSTDTQYF
TGTGCCAGTAGTGGCCAGTGGAGCACAGATACGCAGTATTTT
>TRBV10-1|TRBJ2-7|.|.
CASSEDGNYEQYF
TGCGCCAGCAGTGAGGACGGGAACTACGAGCAGTACTTC
>TRBV6-4|TRBJ2-7|.|.
CASTTSYEQYF
TGTGCCAGCACTACCTCCTACGAGCAGTACTTC
>TRBV19|TRBJ1-4|.|TRBD1
CASNEGQHEKLFF
TGTGCCAGTAATGAGGGACAGCATGAAAAACTGTTTTTT
>TRBV6-5|TRBJ2-7|.|.
CASSFRQSYEQYF
TGTGCCAGCAGTTTCCGACAGTCCTACGAGCAGTACTTC
>TRBV20-1|TRBJ2-2|.|.
CSASARLAGELFF
TGCAGTGCTAGTGCTAGACTAGCCGGGGAGCTGTTTTTT
>TRBV7-9|TRBJ2-1|.|TRBD1
CASSPGPYRGAEQFF
TGTGCCAGCAGCCCCGGGCCTTACAGGGGCGCTGAGCAGTTCTTC
>TRBV6-4|TRBJ2-1|.|TRBD1
CASSPAGTGHNEQFF
TGTGCCAGCAGTCCAGCCGGGACAGGACACAATGAGCAGTTCTTC
>TRBV5-1|TRBJ1-5|.|TRBD1
CASSPGQGSSQPQHF
TGCGCCAGCAGCCCGGGACAGGGGAGTAGTCAGCCCCAGCATTTT
>TRBV28|TRBJ2-5|.|TRBD2
CASKGGGVQETQYF
TGTGCCAGCAAGGGCGGGGGGGTCCAAGAGACCCAGTACTTC
>TRBV28|TRBJ1-5|.|.
CASSNQGRGQQPQHF
TGTGCCAGCAGCAACCAGGGCAGGGGACAACAGCCCCAGCATTTT
>TRBV28|TRBJ2-7|.|TRBD1
CASSSGTGVYEQYF
TGTGCCAGCAGTTCCGGGACAGGGGTCTACGAGCAGTACTTC
>TRBV10-3|TRBJ2-4|once|TRBD1
CATSPGTGTKNIQYF
TGTGCCACTAGTCCCGGGACAGGGACCAAAAACATTCAGTACTTC
>TRBV5-1|TRBJ2-3|.|TRBD2
CASSLTAGGPGDTQYF
TGCGCCAGCAGCTTAACAGCGGGAGGGCCCGGAGATACGCAGTATTTT
>TRBV11-1|TRBJ2-7|.|.
CASSAGQTSGEQYF
TGTGCCAGCAGCGCGGGACAGACGTCGGGCGAGCAGTACTTC
>TRBV15|TRBJ1-2|.|TRBD1
CATSRGGQGADRGYTF
TGTGCCACCAGCAGAGGGGGACAGGGGGCTGATCGGGGCTACACCTTC
>TRBV5-5|TRBJ2-3|.|.
CASSPLRGPADTQYF
TGTGCCAGCAGCCCCCTAAGGGGCCCGGCGGATACGCAGTATTTT
>TRBV2|TRBJ1-4|.|.
CASRAGVTTNEKLFF
TGTGCCAGCAGGGCAGGGGTGACAACTAATGAAAAACTGTTTTTT
>TRBV28|TRBJ1-5|.|.
CASREGGDNQPQHF
TGTGCCAGCAGAGAAGGGGGGGACAATCAGCCCCAGCATTTT
>TRBV7-3|TRBJ2-3|.|TRBD2
CASSSRLAASDTQYF
TGTGCCAGCAGCTCAAGACTAGCGGCTAGCGATACGCAGTATTTT
>TRBV6-1|TRBJ1-5|.|TRBD1
CASSEQGAGQPQHF
TGTGCCAGCAGTGAACAGGGGGCTGGTCAGCCCCAGCATTTT
>TRBV9|TRBJ1-1|.|TRBD1
CASSARQGFSTEAFF
TGTGCCAGCAGCGCCAGACAGGGTTTTAGCACTGAAGCTTTCTTT
>TRBV9|TRBJ2-5|.|.
CASSDTFEETQYF
TGTGCCAGCAGCGATACTTTCGAAGAGACCCAGTACTTC
>TRBV30|TRBJ1-1|.|TRBD1
CAWRGQGLLNTEAFF
TGTGCCTGGAGGGGACAGGGCTTATTGAACACTGAAGCTTTCTTT
>TRBV5-6|TRBJ1-2|.|TRBD1
CASTLVPGQGVYGYTF
TGTGCCAGCACCCTGGTACCGGGACAGGGAGTATACGGCTACACCTTC
>TRBV18|TRBJ1-3|.|.
CASSQGPPEHGNTIYF
TGTGCCAGCTCACAGGGGCCTCCTGAACATGGAAACACCATATATTTT